One sample yielded the 3 T cell receptor beta chains listed below, sequenced in a study of regulatory T cells in long-lasting Graves disease. As to time point: persistent/refractory GD, antithyroid drugs over 5 years with positive TRAb. Making the TCR library involved RNA that had been extracted from PBMCs. Arm-PCR with iRepertoire HTBI primers amplified the CDR3 regions for these TCR beta libraries. TCRdb reprocessed the multiplex PCR reads via MiXCR and lists one record per CDR3 protein. The sample carries fewer than 450,000 distinct CDR3 sequences, 20% to 25% recorded once. Material: peripheral blood mononuclear cells (PBMCs), obtained when the disease was refractory, from a patient treated with antithyroid drugs. These receptors were taken from a female donor with Graves disease.

This clonotype occurred many times. V is TRBV7-9 and J is TRBJ1-1, with D possibly TRBD1 on 5 matching bases. CDR3 length equals 14 residues. Germline V gene sequence: CDR1 SEHNR, CDR2 FQNEAQ (reference sequence). The V gene lost 7 bases and the J gene lost 0 bases, with 12 bases spanning the gap. This CDR3 is CASIRTSMNTEAFF. CDR3 coding DNA: TGTGCCAGCATTCGGACAAGTATGAACACTGAAGCTTTCTTT.

For this clonotype: Just one base apart from a much larger clone, this may be a read error. This chain joins TRBV2 and TRBJ1-3, with D perhaps matching TRBD1 (6 bases). Trimming pared 6 bases from V and 5 bases from J, leaving 14 bases between. The CDR3 extends over 14 amino acids. Germline V gene data show CDR1 as SNHLY and CDR2 as FYNNEI. The CDR3 sequence: CASSGPGTRNTIYF. The CDR3 bases are TGTGCCAGCAGCGGACCGGGGACAAGAAACACCATATATTTT.

The CDR3 loop is CAWSPPGQMFTFF. Written as DNA, the CDR3 is TGTGCCTGGAGCCCGCCGGGACAGATGTTCACTTTCTTT. This chain connects TRBV30 to TRBJ1-1, with 7 bases that match TRBD1. V lost 3 bases to trimming and J lost 12 bases; unmatched junction nucleotides: 13. The CDR3 has 13 residues. Germline V gene sequence: CDR1 GTSNPN, CDR2 SVGIG (reference sequence).